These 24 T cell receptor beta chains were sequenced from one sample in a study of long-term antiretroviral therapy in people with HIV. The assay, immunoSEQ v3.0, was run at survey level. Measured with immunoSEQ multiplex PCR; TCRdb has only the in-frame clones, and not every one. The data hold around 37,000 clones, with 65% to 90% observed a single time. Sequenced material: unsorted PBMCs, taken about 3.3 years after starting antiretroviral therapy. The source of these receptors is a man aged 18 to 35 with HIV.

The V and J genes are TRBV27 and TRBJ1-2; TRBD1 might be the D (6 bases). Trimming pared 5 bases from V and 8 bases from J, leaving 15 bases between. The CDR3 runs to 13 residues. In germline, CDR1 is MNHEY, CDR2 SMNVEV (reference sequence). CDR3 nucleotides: TGTGCCAGCAGTCACGGGGGGGCGGAAGGCTACACCTTC. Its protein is CASSHGGAEGYTF.

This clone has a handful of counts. This CDR3 is CASSLVGSQYGYTF. The CDR3 DNA sequence: TGTGCCAGCAGCTTAGTCGGCAGCCAGTATGGCTACACCTTC. This sequence joins TRBV7-9 and TRBJ1-2; no clear D gene. The V gene lost 1 base and the J gene lost 5 bases, with 11 bases spanning the gap. CDR1 SEHNR and CDR2 FQNEAQ come from the germline V gene (reference sequence). The CDR3 sequence is 14 residues long.

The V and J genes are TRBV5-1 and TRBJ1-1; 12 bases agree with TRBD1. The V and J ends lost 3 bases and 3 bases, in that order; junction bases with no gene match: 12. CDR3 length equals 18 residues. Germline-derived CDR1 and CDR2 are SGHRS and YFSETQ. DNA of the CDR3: TGCGCCAGCAGCTCCCTGGGACAGGGGGCGTCTGGAGACACTGAAGCTTTCTTT. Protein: CASSSLGQGASGDTEAFF.

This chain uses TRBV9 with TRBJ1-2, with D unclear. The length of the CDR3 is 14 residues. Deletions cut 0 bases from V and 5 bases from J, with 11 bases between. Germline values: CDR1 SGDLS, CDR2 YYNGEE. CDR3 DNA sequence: TGTGCCAGCAGCGTAGATTCAACAGCTTATGGCTACACCTTC. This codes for CASSVDSTAYGYTF.

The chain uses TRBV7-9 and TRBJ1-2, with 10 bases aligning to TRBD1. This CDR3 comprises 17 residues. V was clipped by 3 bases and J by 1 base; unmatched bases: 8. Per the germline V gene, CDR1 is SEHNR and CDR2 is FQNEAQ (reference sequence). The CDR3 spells CASSLAGTGANNYGYTF. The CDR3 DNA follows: TGTGCCAGCAGCTTGGCCGGGACAGGGGCGAATAACTATGGCTACACCTTC.

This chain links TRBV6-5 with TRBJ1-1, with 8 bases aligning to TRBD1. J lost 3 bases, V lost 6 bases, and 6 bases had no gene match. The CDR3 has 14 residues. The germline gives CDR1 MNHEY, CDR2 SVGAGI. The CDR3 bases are TGTGCCAGCAGGCCGACAGGGGTGGACACTGAAGCTTTCTTT. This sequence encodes CASRPTGVDTEAFF.

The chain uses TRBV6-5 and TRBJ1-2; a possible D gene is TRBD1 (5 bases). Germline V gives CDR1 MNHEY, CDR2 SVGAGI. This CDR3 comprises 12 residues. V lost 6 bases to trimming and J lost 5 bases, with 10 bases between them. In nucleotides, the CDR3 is TGTGCCAGCAGCCTCGGGGGGTATGGCTACACCTTC. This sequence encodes CASSLGGYGYTF.

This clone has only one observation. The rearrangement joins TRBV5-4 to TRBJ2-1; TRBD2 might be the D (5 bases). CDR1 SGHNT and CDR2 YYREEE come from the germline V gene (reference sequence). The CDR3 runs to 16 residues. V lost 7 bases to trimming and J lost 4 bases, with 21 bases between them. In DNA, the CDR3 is TGTGCCAGCTTCCTCTCCTCCGGGAAGGGTTACAATGAGCAGTTCTTC. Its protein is CASFLSSGKGYNEQFF.

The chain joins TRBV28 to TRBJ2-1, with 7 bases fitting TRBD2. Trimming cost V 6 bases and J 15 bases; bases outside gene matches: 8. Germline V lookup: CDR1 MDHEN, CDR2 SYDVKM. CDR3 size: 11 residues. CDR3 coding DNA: TGTGCCAGCAGCTTTGGACTAGTAGGGTTCTTC. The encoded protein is CASSFGLVGFF.

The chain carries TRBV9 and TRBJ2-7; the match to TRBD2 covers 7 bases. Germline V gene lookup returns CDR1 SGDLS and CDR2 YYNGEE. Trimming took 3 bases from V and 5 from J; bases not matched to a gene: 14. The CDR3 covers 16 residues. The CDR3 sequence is CASSADGTVGGDEQYF. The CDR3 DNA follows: TGTGCCAGCAGCGCCGACGGGACGGTGGGGGGGGACGAGCAGTACTTC.

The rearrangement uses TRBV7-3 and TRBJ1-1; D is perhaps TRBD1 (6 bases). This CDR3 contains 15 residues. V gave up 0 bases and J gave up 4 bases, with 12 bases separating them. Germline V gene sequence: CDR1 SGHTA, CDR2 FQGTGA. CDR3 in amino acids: CASSLTSGQITEAFF. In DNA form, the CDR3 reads TGTGCCAGCAGCTTAACGAGTGGACAGATCACTGAAGCTTTCTTT.

The CDR3 DNA sequence: TGTGCCATCAGTGAGCGTCTGGGGCCCGATGAGCAGTTCTTC. It translates to CAISERLGPDEQFF. J is TRBJ2-1 and V is TRBV10-3, with D tentatively TRBD1 (5 bases). Trimming left V 2 bases short and J 8 bases short, with 13 bases between. The V gene's germline CDR1 is ENHRY and CDR2 SYGVKD. The CDR3 spans 14 residues.

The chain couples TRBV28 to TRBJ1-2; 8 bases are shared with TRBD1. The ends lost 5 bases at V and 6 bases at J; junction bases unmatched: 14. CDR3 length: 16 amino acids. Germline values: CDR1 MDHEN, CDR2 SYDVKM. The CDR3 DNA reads TGTGCCAGCAGTACCGAGACCAGGGGGCGCGTCCATGGCTACACCTTC. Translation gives CASSTETRGRVHGYTF.

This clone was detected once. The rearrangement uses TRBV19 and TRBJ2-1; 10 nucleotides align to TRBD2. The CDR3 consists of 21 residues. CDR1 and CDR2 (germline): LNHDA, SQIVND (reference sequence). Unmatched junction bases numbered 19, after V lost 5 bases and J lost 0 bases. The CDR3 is CASSFPDGQREGPSSYNEQFF. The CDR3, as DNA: TGTGCCAGTAGTTTTCCCGATGGGCAGCGGGAGGGCCCGAGCTCCTACAATGAGCAGTTCTTC. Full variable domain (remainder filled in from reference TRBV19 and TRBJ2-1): DGGITQSPKYLFRKEGQNVTLSCEQNLNHDAMYWYRQDPGQGLRLIYYSQIVNDFQKGDIAEGYSVSREKKESFPLTVTSAQKNPTAFYLCASSFPDGQREGPSSYNEQFFGPGTRLTVL.

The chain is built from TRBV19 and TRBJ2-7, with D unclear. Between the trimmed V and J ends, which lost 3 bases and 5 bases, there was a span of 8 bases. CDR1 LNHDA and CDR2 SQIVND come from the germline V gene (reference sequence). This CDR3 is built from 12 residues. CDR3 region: CASSMEGNEQYF. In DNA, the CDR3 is TGTGCCAGTAGTATGGAAGGAAACGAGCAGTACTTC.

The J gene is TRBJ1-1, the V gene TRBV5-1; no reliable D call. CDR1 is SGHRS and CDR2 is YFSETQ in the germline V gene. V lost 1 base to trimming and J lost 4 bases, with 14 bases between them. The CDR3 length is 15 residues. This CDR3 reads CASSLLGSGGTEAFF. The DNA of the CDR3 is TGCGCCAGCAGCTTGCTGGGGTCGGGAGGCACTGAAGCTTTCTTT. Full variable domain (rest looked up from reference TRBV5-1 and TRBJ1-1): KAGVTQTPRYLIKTRGQQVTLSCSPISGHRSVSWYQQTPGQGLQFLFEYFSETQRNKGNFPGRFSGRQFSNSRSEMNVSTLELGDSALYLCASSLLGSGGTEAFFGQGTRLTVV.

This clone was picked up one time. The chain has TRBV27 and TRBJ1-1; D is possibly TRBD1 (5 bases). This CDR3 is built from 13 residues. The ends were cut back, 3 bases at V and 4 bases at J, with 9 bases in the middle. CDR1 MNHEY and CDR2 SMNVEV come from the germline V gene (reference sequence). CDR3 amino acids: CASSFGASTEAFF. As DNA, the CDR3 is TGTGCCAGCAGTTTTGGGGCGTCCACTGAAGCTTTCTTT.

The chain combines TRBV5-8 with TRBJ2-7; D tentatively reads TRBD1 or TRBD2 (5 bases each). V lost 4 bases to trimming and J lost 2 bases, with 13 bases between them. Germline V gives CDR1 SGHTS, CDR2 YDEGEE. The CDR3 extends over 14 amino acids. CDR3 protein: CASSTRDGPYEQYF. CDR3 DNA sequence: TGTGCCAGCAGCACCCGGGACGGACCCTACGAGCAGTACTTC.

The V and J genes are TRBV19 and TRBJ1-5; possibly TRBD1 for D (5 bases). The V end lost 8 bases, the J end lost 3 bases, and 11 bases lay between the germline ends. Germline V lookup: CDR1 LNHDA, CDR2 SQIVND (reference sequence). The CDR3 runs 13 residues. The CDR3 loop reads CASGGALNQPQHF. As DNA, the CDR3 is TGTGCCAGTGGAGGGGCCCTCAATCAGCCCCAGCATTTT.

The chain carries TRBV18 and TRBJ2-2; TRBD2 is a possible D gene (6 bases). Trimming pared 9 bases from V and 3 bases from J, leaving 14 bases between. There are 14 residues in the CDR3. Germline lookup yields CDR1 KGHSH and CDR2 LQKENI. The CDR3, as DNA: TGTGCCAGTCGCTCATGGGGGGACACCGGGGAGCTGTTTTTT. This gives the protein CASRSWGDTGELFF.

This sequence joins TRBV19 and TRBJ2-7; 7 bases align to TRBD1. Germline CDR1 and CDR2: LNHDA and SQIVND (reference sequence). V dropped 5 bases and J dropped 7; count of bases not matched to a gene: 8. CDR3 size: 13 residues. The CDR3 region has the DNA TGTGCCAGTAGTCCAGGGGGAGTTAGGGAGCAGTACTTC. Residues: CASSPGGVREQYF.

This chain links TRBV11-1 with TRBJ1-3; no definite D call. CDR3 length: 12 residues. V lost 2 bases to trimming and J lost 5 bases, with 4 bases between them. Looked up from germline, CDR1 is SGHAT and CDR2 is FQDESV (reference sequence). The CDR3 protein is CASSLNRNTIYF. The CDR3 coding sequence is TGTGCCAGCAGCTTAAACAGAAACACCATATATTTT.

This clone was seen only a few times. CDR3 DNA: TGTGCCACCAGCAGAGATGCGGGGAGCTCCTACGAGCAGTACTTC. Its translation: CATSRDAGSSYEQYF. The chain uses TRBV15 and TRBJ2-7, with D possibly TRBD2 on 6 matching bases. Germline V gene sequence: CDR1 LNHNV, CDR2 YYDKDF (reference sequence). V lost 0 bases, J lost 0 bases, and 9 bases lay in between. This CDR3 region has 15 residues. Full variable domain (remainder filled in from reference TRBV15 and TRBJ2-7): DAMVIQNPRYQVTQFGKPVTLSCSQTLNHNVMYWYQQKSSQAPKLLFHYYDKDFNNEADTPDNFQSRRPNTSFCFLDIRSPGLGDTAMYLCATSRDAGSSYEQYFGPGTRLTVT.

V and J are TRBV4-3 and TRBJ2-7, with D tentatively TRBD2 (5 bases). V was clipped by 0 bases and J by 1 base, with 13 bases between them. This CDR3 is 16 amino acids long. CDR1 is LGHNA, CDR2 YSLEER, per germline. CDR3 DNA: TGCGCCAGCAGCCAAGAGGCGGGCGGAGATTCCTACGAGCAGTACTTC. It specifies CASSQEAGGDSYEQYF.